This entry features one TCR beta chain sequence. It was with a sample-barcoded 5' primer and a J-beta primer mix that a second PCR of roughly 7 to 12 cycles was run. TCRdb recomputed calls from the 5' RACE reads with MiXCR, one row per CDR3 protein. Of 650,000 to 1,000,000 distinct CDR3 sequences in the sample, about 36% were seen once. The germline V and J ends were trimmed by 4 bases and 0 bases, with 12 bases remaining between them. The CDR3 consists of 15 residues. Germline-derived CDR1 and CDR2 are MNHNS and SASEGT. This record belongs to a study of blood T cells in healthy people across ages. Sequencing used blood. The genes are TRBV6-1 and TRBJ1-1; a weak D match, TRBD1 (6 bases). The receptor comes from a young man in good health. DNA for the CDR3: TGTGCCAGCAGTGTTGGGCAGGGGATGAACACTGAAGCTTTCTTT. Its protein is CASSVGQGMNTEAFF.